Sequencing of this T cell receptor (beta chain) was carried out in a study of shared clonotypes between healthy human individuals. Study-level information: Plates per donor: three CD4 naive, three CD4 memory, two CD8 naive, one CD8 memory.

Study-wide findings and caveats: It was only blood that was sampled, and tissue repertoires likely differ. Of the naive CD4 clonotypes, about 5.4% were shared across a few donors. Generation of non-shared clonotypes was less probable than generation of clonotypes shared by all four donors.

It was CD45RO-negative cells, positively selected for CCR7, that made up naive CD8 cells, with terminally differentiated effector memory CD45RA+ cells excluded. This clone was seen once. Its matching antigen is unknown. TCRdb's copy holds only in-frame clones and misses some; the assay was immunoSEQ multiplex PCR. The sample consists of under 850,000 clones, 92% of them appearing once. The V segment lost 6 bases and the J segment 4 bases; nucleotides outside the gene matches: 6. The germline V gene has CDR1 SNHLY and CDR2 FYNNEI. The CDR3 spans 14 residues. Sequencing was done on a sample of naive CD8+ T cells sorted from blood. The TCR comes from a man younger than 45 in good health. V and J are TRBV2 and TRBJ2-7; 10 bases map to TRBD2. CDR3 amino acids: CASSAELAGYEQYF. In DNA form, the CDR3 reads TGTGCCAGCAGCGCAGAACTAGCGGGATACGAGCAGTACTTC. Full variable domain (missing parts from reference TRBV2 and TRBJ2-7): EPEVTQTPSHQVTQMGQEVILRCVPISNHLYFYWYRQILGQKVEFLVSFYNNEISEKSEIFDDQFSVERPDGSNFTLKIRSTKLEDSAMYFCASSAELAGYEQYFGPGTRLTVT.